Sequencing of this T cell receptor (beta chain) was carried out in a study of PD-1 blockade in classical Hodgkin lymphoma. Trimming pared 7 bases from V and 1 base from J, leaving 17 bases between. The CDR3 extends over 15 amino acids. Germline-derived CDR1 and CDR2 are MNHNY and SVGAGI (reference sequence). Time point specified: cycle 4 day 1 (C4D1), after 5 to 7 weeks of nivolumab. Following autologous stem cell transplantation, relapse occurred in every patient, and exposure to brentuximab vedotin varied. Method: immunoSEQ multiplex PCR; TCRdb's copy keeps in-frame clones and lacks some. The sample holds tens of thousands of clones; 70% to 90% are singletons and the top ten take about 8%.

The chain carries TRBV6-6 and TRBJ2-7; D not certain. Sequencing used peripheral blood mononuclear cells (PBMCs), obtained before the fourth cycle of nivolumab. This TCR came from a human donor with classical Hodgkin lymphoma. The CDR3 is CASTNGKGISYEQYF. The CDR3 bases are TGTGCCAGCACCAATGGGAAAGGGATTTCCTACGAGCAGTACTTC.